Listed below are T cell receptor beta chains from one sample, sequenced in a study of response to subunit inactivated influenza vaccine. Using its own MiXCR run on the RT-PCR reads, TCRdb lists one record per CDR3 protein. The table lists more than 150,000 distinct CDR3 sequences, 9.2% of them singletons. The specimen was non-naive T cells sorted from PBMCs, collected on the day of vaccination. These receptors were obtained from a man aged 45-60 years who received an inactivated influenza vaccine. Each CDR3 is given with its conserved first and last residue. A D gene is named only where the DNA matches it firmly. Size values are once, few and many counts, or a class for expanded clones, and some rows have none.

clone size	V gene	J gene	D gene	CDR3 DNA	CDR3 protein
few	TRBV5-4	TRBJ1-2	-	TGTGCCAGCAGCCCCGGATGGGAAAATGGCTACACCTTC	CASSPGWENGYTF
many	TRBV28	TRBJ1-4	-	TGTGCCAGCAGTCACGGACGGAATCCTAATGAAAAACTGTTTTTT	CASSHGRNPNEKLFF
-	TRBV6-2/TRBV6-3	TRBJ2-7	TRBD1	TGTGCCAGCAGTTACCAGGGACAGTACCTCTACGAGCAGTACTTC	CASSYQGQYLYEQYF
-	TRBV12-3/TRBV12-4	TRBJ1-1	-	TGTGCCAGCAGTTTTGGGGGAGCCACTGAAGCTTTCTTT	CASSFGGATEAFF
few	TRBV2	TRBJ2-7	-	TGTGCCAGCAGTGTAACAGACTCCTACGAGCAGTACTTC	CASSVTDSYEQYF
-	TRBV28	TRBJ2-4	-	TGTGCCAGCAGTTTTAGAGGGTTAAAGGACAAAAACATTCAGTACTTC	CASSFRGLKDKNIQYF
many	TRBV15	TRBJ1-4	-	TGTGCCACCAGCGTCGGACCCCATGGTGAAAAACTGTTTTTT	CATSVGPHGEKLFF
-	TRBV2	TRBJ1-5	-	TGTGCCAGCAGTGAAAGGGCAGTTGGTCAGCCCCAGCATTTT	CASSERAVGQPQHF
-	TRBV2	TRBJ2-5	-	TGTGCCAGCAGTGAAGGGGCGGAGACCCAGTACTTC	CASSEGAETQYF
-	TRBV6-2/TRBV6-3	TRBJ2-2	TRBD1	TGTGCCAGCAGGGACAGGGGAACCGGGGAGCTGTTTTTT	CASRDRGTGELFF
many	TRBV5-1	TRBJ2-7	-	TGCGCCAGCAGCTCAGGGGGGCCCGACTCCCAGCAGTACTTC	CASSSGGPDSQQYF
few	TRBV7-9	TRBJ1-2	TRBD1	TGTGCCAGCAGCTTATTGAGGACAGGGAACTATGGCTACACCTTC	CASSLLRTGNYGYTF
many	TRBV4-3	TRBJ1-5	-	TGCGCCAGCAGCCCGAGGGTTGGTCAGCCCCAGCATTTT	CASSPRVGQPQHF
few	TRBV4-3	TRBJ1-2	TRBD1	TGCGCCAGCAGCCGGAGCCGGGACAGGGGGCGCGGTGGCTACACCTTC	CASSRSRDRGRGGYTF
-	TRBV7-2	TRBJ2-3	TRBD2	TGTGCCAGCAGCGAAGACGGGACTAGTTTCGACACGCAGTATTTT	CASSEDGTSFDTQYF
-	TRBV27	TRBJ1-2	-	TGTGCCAGCGGGGCTCAAAGATATGGCTACACCTTC	CASGAQRYGYTF
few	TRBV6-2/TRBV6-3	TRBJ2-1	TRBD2	TGTGCCAGCAGTCATGGACTAGCGGGGGCCAGGCCTGAGCAGTTCTTC	CASSHGLAGARPEQFF
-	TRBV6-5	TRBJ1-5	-	TGTGCCAGCAGTTACCTTGACAGCTACAATCAGCCCCAGCATTTT	CASSYLDSYNQPQHF
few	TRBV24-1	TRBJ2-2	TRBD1	TGTGCCACCAGCGACAGGGGCACCGGGGAGCTGTTTTTT	CATSDRGTGELFF
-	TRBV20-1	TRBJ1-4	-	TGCAGTGTCCCCCGCGGGGGGACGGGTCTTAATGAAAAACTGTTTTTT	CSVPRGGTGLNEKLFF
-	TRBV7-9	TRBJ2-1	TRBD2	TGTGCCAGCAGCCTCGGGAGGATAAACAATGAGCAGTTCTTC	CASSLGRINNEQFF
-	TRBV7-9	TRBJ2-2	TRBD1	TGTGCCAGCAGCCGGGACAGGGAAGCCGGGGAGCTGTTTTTT	CASSRDREAGELFF
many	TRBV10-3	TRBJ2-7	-	TGTGCCATCAGGGGGACGGGAACCTACGAGCAGTACTTC	CAIRGTGTYEQYF
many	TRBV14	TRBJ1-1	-	TGTGCCAGCAGCCAGATCGGGGGCGATGGGCGCGGTGAAGCTTTCTTT	CASSQIGGDGRGEAFF
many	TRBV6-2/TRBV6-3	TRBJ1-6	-	TGTGCCAGCAGCTCCTTCCAGGGCCTCCACTTT	CASSSFQGLHF
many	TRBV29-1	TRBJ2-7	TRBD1	TGCAGCGTTGAACGATCCGGGACAGCCTCGGGAGAGCAGTACTTC	CSVERSGTASGEQYF
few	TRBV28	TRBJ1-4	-	TGTGCCAGCAGTTCCCGAAGGCGGCTTGCAACTAATGAAAAACTGTTTTTT	CASSSRRRLATNEKLFF
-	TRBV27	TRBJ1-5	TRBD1	TGTGCCAGCAGTTTTTTGGGACAGGGGCATCAGCCCCAGCATTTT	CASSFLGQGHQPQHF
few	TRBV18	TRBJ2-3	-	TGTGCCAGCTCACCTAAGGGGGCAGATACGCAGTATTTT	CASSPKGADTQYF
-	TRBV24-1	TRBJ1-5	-	TGTGCCACCAGTGATGGAAGGGGGACCAGCAATCAGCCCCAGCATTTT	CATSDGRGTSNQPQHF
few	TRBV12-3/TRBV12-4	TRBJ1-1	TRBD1	TGTGCCAGCAGTTACGGACAGGGGAACACTGAAGCTTTCTTT	CASSYGQGNTEAFF
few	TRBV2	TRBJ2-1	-	TGTGCCAGCAGGACTAGCTCCTACAATGAGCAGTTCTTC	CASRTSSYNEQFF
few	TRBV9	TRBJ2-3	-	TGTGCCAGCAGCGTAGTCGGCGGCACAGATACGCAGTATTTT	CASSVVGGTDTQYF
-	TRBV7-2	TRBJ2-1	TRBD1	TGTGCCAGCAGACCTTGGGAGGGACAGGGCAATGAGCAGTTCTTC	CASRPWEGQGNEQFF
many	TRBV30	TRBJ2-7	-	TGTGCCTGGAGTGTAACCCAGACAGGCCGGTACGAGCAGTACTTC	CAWSVTQTGRYEQYF
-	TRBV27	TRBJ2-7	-	TGTGCCAGCAGCTCAGTTCCTCACTACGAGCAGTACTTC	CASSSVPHYEQYF